The 14 T cell receptor beta chains presented below share a single source sample, sequenced in a study of tumor-infiltrating lymphocytes in primary liver carcinoma. They got blood RNA out of unsorted whole blood and also pulled out germline DNA. Priming with a constant-region primer yielded TCR beta cDNA from about 480 ng total RNA. Modified slightly, ARM-PCR produced TCR beta libraries over three nested multiplex PCR rounds. Use of TRBV1-TRBV30 forward primers with a C-beta reverse primer characterized the first two PCR rounds, which lasted around 9 cycles each. Each CDR3 protein gets one entry after TCRdb re-called the multiplex PCR reads with MiXCR. The sample includes 300,000 to 400,000 distinct CDR3 sequences, less than 65% of them seen just once. The source material was peripheral blood. These receptors came from a man in his forties with primary liver carcinoma and hepatitis B virus infection.

This clonotype appeared a few times. V usage is TRBV28 and J usage is TRBJ1-6, with 8 bases lining up with TRBD1. Germline lookup yields CDR1 MDHEN and CDR2 SYDVKM. CDR3 length equals 14 residues. J was trimmed by 4 bases and V by 6 bases; bases with no gene match: 2. CDR3 DNA sequence: TGTGCCAGCAGCTACAGGGGGTATAATTCACCCCTCCACTTT. It yields the protein CASSYRGYNSPLHF. Full variable domain (missing parts from reference TRBV28 and TRBJ1-6): DVKVTQSSRYLVKRTGEKVFLECVQDMDHENMFWYRQDPGLGLRLIYFSYDVKMKEKGDIPEGYSVSREKKERFSLILESASTNQTSMYLCASSYRGYNSPLHFGNGTRLTVT.

Regarding this clonotype: Germline and junction disagree at one end, which may indicate a read error. The chain employs TRBV6-1 and TRBJ1-5; possible D gene TRBD1, 5 bases. Germline V gives CDR1 MNHNS, CDR2 SASEGT. The CDR3 extends over 15 amino acids. Here the CDR3 DNA reads TGTGGCAGCAGTGAACGGCAGGGTGGCTATCAGCCCCAGCATTTC. It encodes CGSSERQGGYQPQHF.

The table lists this clonotype with many counts. The chain links TRBV6-2 or TRBV6-3 to TRBJ2-7; the D gene is possibly TRBD2 (6 bases). The CDR3 runs to 15 residues. Between the trimmed V and J ends, which lost 7 bases and 5 bases, there was a span of 21 bases. Germline lookup yields CDR1 MNHEY and CDR2 SVGEGT. The CDR3 DNA reads TGTGCCAGCACCCACCTCGTTGCGGGGTCCCACGAGCAGTACTTC. Amino acids: CASTHLVAGSHEQYF.

Points on this clonotype: A read error is possible here, since a much larger clone lies one base away. This chain uses TRBV12-3 or TRBV12-4 with TRBJ2-2, with D perhaps assigned TRBD1 or TRBD2 (5 bases each). CDR3 size: 15 residues. This chain's CDR3 is CASCLGPSPTGELFF. The CDR3 DNA is TGTGCCAGCTGTTTGGGGCCTAGCCCCACCGGGGAGCTGTTTTTT.

V and J are TRBV11-2 and TRBJ1-2, with D unresolved. Germline CDR1 is SGHAT and CDR2 is FQNNGV. The CDR3 has 15 amino acids. The V and J ends lost 6 bases and 7 bases respectively, with 21 bases between them. CDR3 in amino acids: CASRLPAGALCGYTF. The CDR3 DNA sequence: TGTGCCAGCAGATTACCCGCGGGAGCTCTCTGTGGCTACACCTTC.

The chain has TRBV11-1 and TRBJ2-1; D gene ambiguous. Germline values: CDR1 SGHAT, CDR2 FQDESV (reference sequence). The CDR3 covers 14 residues. Trimming left V 5 bases short and J 6 bases short, with 14 bases between. CDR3 sequence: CASSHRGWINEQFF. The CDR3 DNA reads TGTGCCAGCAGCCACAGAGGTTGGATCAATGAGCAGTTCTTC.

The CDR3 region has the DNA TGTGCCAGCAGTTACCCCATAGTGGGAAATGAGCAGTTCTTC. This translates into CASSYPIVGNEQFF. The chain employs TRBV6-2 or TRBV6-3 and TRBJ2-1, with D uncertain. Trimming left V 2 bases short and J 7 bases short, with 12 bases between. Germline-derived CDR1 and CDR2 are MNHEY and SVGEGT. The CDR3 is made up of 14 amino acids.

To note about this clonotype: Sequence at one end of the junction differs from germline and may be a read error. The V and J genes are TRBV10-3 and TRBJ1-3; D might be TRBD1 (5 bases). Germline values: CDR1 ENHRY, CDR2 SYGVKD. This CDR3 spans 19 amino acids. The DNA for the CDR3 is TGTACCATCAGTGAGTCGGGTCTCCCCTTTAGGGGAGAAGGAAACACCATATTTTTT. It codes for CTISESGLPFRGEGNTIFF.

With respect to this clonotype: The CDR3 does not end in the conserved phenylalanine or tryptophan, so this is likely a read error. This chain's CDR3 is CASSPLTSGGSEQYS. The CDR3 DNA follows: TGTGCCAGCAGCCCTCTGACTAGCGGGGGCTCAGAACAGTACTCC. This sequence joins TRBV11-2 and TRBJ2-7; TRBD2 matches at 12 bases. V lost 5 bases to trimming and J lost 10 bases; unmatched junction nucleotides: 12. This CDR3 contains 15 residues. Germline CDR1 and CDR2: SGHAT and FQNNGV.

As to this clonotype: Germline and junction disagree at one end, which may indicate a read error. V is TRBV5-5 and J is TRBJ1-5; D unclear. Looked up from germline, CDR1 is SGHKS and CDR2 is YYEKEE (reference sequence). The CDR3 consists of 13 residues. CDR3 loop: CASSWRLNQPKHF. CDR3 in DNA: TGTGCCAGCAGCTGGAGGTTAAATCAGCCCAAGCATTTT.

This clonotype was counted only a few times. The chain recombines TRBV14 with TRBJ2-2, with unresolved D. Germline CDR1 reads SGHDN; CDR2 reads FVKESK. The CDR3 runs to 17 residues. V lost 4 bases and J 5 bases, leaving 20 bases between the germline ends. CDR3 nucleotides: TGTGCCAGCAGCCTAAACTGGGCGCGGTCTCGGACCGGGGAGCTGTTTTTT. Translating gives CASSLNWARSRTGELFF.

The rearrangement links TRBV20-1 to TRBJ2-3, with 10 bases identical to TRBD2. This CDR3 spans 17 amino acids. With 6 bases clipped from V and 0 bases from J, the junction kept 12 bases outside the gene matches. The germline CDR1 and CDR2 sequences are DFQATT and SNEGSKA (reference sequence). The CDR3 coding sequence is TGCAGTGCCCCAAGGACTAGCGGAACAAGTAGCACAGATACGCAGTATTTT. Amino acids: CSAPRTSGTSSTDTQYF.

This clonotype was recorded only once. At one end the junction does not follow the germline gene, possibly because of a read error. V usage is TRBV11-2 and J usage is TRBJ2-1; 11 nucleotides line up with TRBD2. The length of the CDR3 is 17 residues. The germline V gene encodes CDR1 SGHAT and CDR2 FQNNGV. Here the CDR3 reads CTSSLEGEGLAADEQFF. In DNA, the CDR3 is TGTACCAGCAGCTTAGAGGGGGAGGGACTAGCGGCGGATGAGCAGTTCTTC.

This clonotype was observed many times. The V and J genes are TRBV29-1 and TRBJ2-2; 7 nucleotides agree with TRBD1. Unmatched junction bases numbered 3, after V lost 6 bases and J lost 2 bases. The CDR3 is 13 residues long. Germline CDR1 reads SQVTM; CDR2 reads ANQGSEA. CDR3 nucleotides: TGCAGCGTCGGGACAGACAACACCGGGGAGCTGTTTTTT. Its translation: CSVGTDNTGELFF.